The next 17 T cell receptor beta chains were all read from a single sample in a study of read filtering for tumor transcriptome and immune sequencing. From roughly 0.4 ug of RNA, a library with molecular barcoded alpha/delta and beta/gamma adaptors was made. TCRdb reprocessed the reads with MiXCR, giving one entry per CDR3 protein. Here the sample spans tens of thousands of distinct CDR3 sequences, about 20% being singletons. Sequencing was carried out using a population of CD138-negative cells sorted from bone marrow. Receptors originate from a donor at least 40 years old with multiple myeloma.

This clonotype was picked up many times. The V call is TRBV3-1, the J call TRBJ2-1, with D hard to call. The V gene's germline CDR1 is LGHDT and CDR2 YNNKEL (reference sequence). The CDR3 runs 14 residues. Trimming stripped 3 bases from V and 9 bases from J, with 15 bases between. CDR3 nucleotide sequence: TGTGCCAGCAGCCATGATCTCCCGGACGGTGAGCAGTTCTTC. As protein: CASSHDLPDGEQFF.

This clonotype was seen ten or more times. V is TRBV20-1 and J is TRBJ2-7; D gene uncertain. V shed 0 bases and J shed 2 bases, with 8 bases lying between them. The CDR3 is 13 residues long. From germline, CDR1 is DFQATT and CDR2 SNEGSKA (reference sequence). As DNA, the CDR3 is TGCAGTGCTAGAGATCGGCTAACCTACGAGCAGTACTTC. Protein sequence: CSARDRLTYEQYF.

Worth noting for this clonotype: A read error may account for a junction end that differs from germline. The gene calls are TRBV4-1 and TRBJ1-1; 7 bases map to TRBD1. CDR3 length: 16 amino acids. Per the germline V gene, CDR1 is MGHRA and CDR2 is YSYEKL. The CDR3 protein is CASSQGNRGLNTGAFF. CDR3 nucleotide sequence: TGCGCCAGCAGCCAAGGGAACAGGGGTCTGAACACTGGAGCTTTCTTT.

The table lists this clonotype with many counts. The chain combines TRBV11-2 with TRBJ2-1; TRBD2 aligns across 7 bases. Germline CDR1 and CDR2: SGHAT and FQNNGV. J gave up 0 bases and V 6 bases, and 8 bases lay outside the gene matches. This CDR3 has 16 residues. The CDR3 sequence: CASRSSGKSSYNEQFF. The CDR3 DNA reads as TGTGCCAGCAGGTCTAGCGGCAAGAGCTCCTACAATGAGCAGTTCTTC.

Note on this clonotype: A far larger clone is only one base removed, so a read error is likely. The chain employs TRBV28 and TRBJ1-1; no firm D call. The CDR3 has 15 amino acids. Germline lookup yields CDR1 MDHEN and CDR2 SYDVKM. This CDR3 is CASSPPRVSGSPLRF. In DNA, the CDR3 is TGTGCCAGCAGTCCCCCCCGGGTTTCTGGATCACCCCTCCGCTTT.

This clonotype has ten or more counts. The rearrangement joins TRBV10-3 to TRBJ2-1; TRBD2 matches at 8 bases. V trimming: 3 bases; J trimming: 0 bases; junction bases outside the gene matches: 1. Germline assignment: CDR1 ENHRY and CDR2 SYGVKD. CDR3 length: 15 amino acids. The CDR3 region is CAISDTSGSYNEQFF. The DNA of the CDR3 is TGTGCCATCAGTGATACTAGCGGCTCCTACAATGAGCAGTTCTTC.

The sample holds one count of this clonotype. The CDR3 does not end in the conserved phenylalanine or tryptophan, so this is likely a read error. V and J are TRBV6-5 and TRBJ2-2, with a weak D call TRBD1 (7 bases). The CDR3 loop spans 14 amino acids. Germline CDR1 and CDR2: MNHEY and SVGAGI. The V end was cut by 7 bases, the J end by 3 bases, with 12 bases between. The CDR3: CASTDRDYTGELFL. In nucleotides, the CDR3 is TGTGCCAGCACCGACAGGGACTACACCGGGGAGCTGTTTCTT.

This clonotype came up many times. This chain uses TRBV18 with TRBJ2-3; 7 nucleotides agree with TRBD2. The CDR3 loop spans 16 amino acids. The trim removed 0 bases at V and 2 bases at J, leaving 5 bases unmatched. Germline V gene sequence: CDR1 KGHSH, CDR2 LQKENI. Here the CDR3 reads CASSPPDRDYTDTQYF. CDR3 coding DNA: TGTGCCAGCTCACCACCCGACCGGGACTACACAGATACGCAGTATTTT.

The chain uses TRBV19 and TRBJ2-2; 7 bases are a match to TRBD2. Germline V gene lookup returns CDR1 LNHDA and CDR2 SQIVND (reference sequence). V was pared by 3 bases and J by 3 bases, with 4 bases of the junction left unmatched. The CDR3 has 15 amino acids. The CDR3 DNA is TGTGCCAGTAGTATCGGGGACTACTACACCGGGGAGCTGTTTTTT. It specifies CASSIGDYYTGELFF.

The sample holds many counts of this clonotype. This chain links TRBV18 with TRBJ2-4, with TRBD1 matching over 7 bases. The length of the CDR3 is 20 residues. V was pared by 0 bases and J by 0 bases, with 14 bases of the junction left unmatched. Germline lookup yields CDR1 KGHSH and CDR2 LQKENI. In DNA form, the CDR3 reads TGTGCCAGCTCACCACCTAACTCAAAAACAGGGGACCTAGCCAAAAACATTCAGTACTTC. This codes for CASSPPNSKTGDLAKNIQYF.

This clonotype has ten or more counts. The V gene is TRBV5-1, the J gene TRBJ1-1; D gene ambiguous. CDR3 length equals 13 residues. CDR1 is SGHRS, CDR2 YFSETQ, per germline. The germline V and J ends were trimmed by 4 bases and 5 bases, with 12 bases remaining between them. CDR3 DNA sequence: TGCGCCAGCAGCGAGACACGACGGACTGAAGCTTTCTTT. Protein: CASSETRRTEAFF.

This clonotype occurred many times. The chain recombines TRBV3-1 with TRBJ1-4; 7 nucleotides line up with TRBD1. Germline CDR1 LGHDT, CDR2 YNNKEL (reference sequence). After removal of 4 bases from V and 7 bases from J, the junction contained 12 bases not matched to a gene. The CDR3 extends over 16 amino acids. The DNA for the CDR3 is TGTGCCAGCAGCCTAACCTCCGGGACAGCTGGTGAAAAACTGTTTTTT. It encodes CASSLTSGTAGEKLFF.

At least ten counts were recorded for this clonotype. The chain uses TRBV12-3 or TRBV12-4 and TRBJ2-2, with TRBD2 matching over 10 bases. J was trimmed by 4 bases and V by 5 bases; bases with no gene match: 4. The CDR3 has 15 amino acids. Written as DNA, the CDR3 is TGTGCCAGCAGTAGGCTAGCGGGAGTCACCGGGGAGCTGTTTTTT. Amino acid sequence: CASSRLAGVTGELFF.

Comments on this clonotype: The junction does not match germline at one end; this may be a read error. The chain has TRBV7-9 and TRBJ2-4, with 7 bases matching TRBD1. CDR3 length: 15 amino acids. CDR1 SEHNR and CDR2 FQNEAQ come from the germline V gene (reference sequence). Here the CDR3 DNA reads TGTACCAGCAGCTTAACAGGGGTGGCCAAAAACATTCAGTACTTC. The encoded protein is CTSSLTGVAKNIQYF.

This clonotype has a count of ten or more. The genes are TRBV27 and TRBJ2-3, with D perhaps matching TRBD2 (6 bases). Trimming left V 3 bases short and J 3 bases short, with 10 bases between. The CDR3 length is 14 residues. The germline gives CDR1 MNHEY, CDR2 SMNVEV (reference sequence). For the CDR3, the DNA is TGTGCCAGCAGTTTGGTGGGGGGTACAGATACGCAGTATTTT. It specifies CASSLVGGTDTQYF.

This clonotype has a count of ten or more. The chain combines TRBV7-2 with TRBJ2-1, with 8 bases fitting TRBD1. The CDR3 spans 16 residues. Germline V gene lookup returns CDR1 SGHTA and CDR2 FQGNSA. Trimming removed 3 bases from V and 6 bases from J; junction bases left unmatched: 10. Here the CDR3 reads CASSLNGQGVSNEQFF. The CDR3 DNA follows: TGTGCCAGCAGCTTGAATGGACAGGGTGTATCCAATGAGCAGTTCTTC.

This clonotype was counted many times. The rearrangement links TRBV6-5 to TRBJ2-5; 10 bases map to TRBD2. There are 14 residues in the CDR3. CDR1 MNHEY and CDR2 SVGAGI come from the germline V gene. The V and J ends lost 7 bases and 5 bases, in that order; junction bases with no gene match: 7. The CDR3 here is CASTSGSWGETQYF. CDR3 sequence (DNA): TGTGCCAGCACTAGCGGGAGTTGGGGGGAGACCCAGTACTTC.